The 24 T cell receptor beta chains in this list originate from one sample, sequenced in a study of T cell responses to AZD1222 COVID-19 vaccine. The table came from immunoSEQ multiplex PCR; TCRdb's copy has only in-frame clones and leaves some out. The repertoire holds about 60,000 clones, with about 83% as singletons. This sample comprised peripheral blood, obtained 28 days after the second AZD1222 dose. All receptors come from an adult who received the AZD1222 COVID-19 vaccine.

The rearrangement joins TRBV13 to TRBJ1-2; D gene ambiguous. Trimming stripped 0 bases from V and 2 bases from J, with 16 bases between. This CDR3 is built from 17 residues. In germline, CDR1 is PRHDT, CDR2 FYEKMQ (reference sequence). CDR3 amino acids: CASSLGFGQLSNYGYTF. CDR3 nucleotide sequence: TGTGCCAGCAGCTTAGGGTTTGGGCAGCTTTCCAACTATGGCTACACCTTC.

The CDR3 DNA is TGTGCCAGCAGCCCGGAACGAACCACTAGCTCCTACAATGAGCAGTTCTTC. Protein product: CASSPERTTSSYNEQFF. The V gene is TRBV5-5, the J gene TRBJ2-1, with D maybe TRBD2 (5 bases). The CDR3 loop spans 17 amino acids. The germline V gene encodes CDR1 SGHKS and CDR2 YYEKEE (reference sequence). Deletions cut 4 bases from V and 0 bases from J, with 17 bases between.

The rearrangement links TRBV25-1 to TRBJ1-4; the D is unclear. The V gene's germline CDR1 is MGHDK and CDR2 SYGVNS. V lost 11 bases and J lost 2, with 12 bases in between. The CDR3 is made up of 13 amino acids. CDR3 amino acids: CARTRTTNEKLFF. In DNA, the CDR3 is TGTGCCCGCACGAGGACGACTAATGAAAAACTGTTTTTT.

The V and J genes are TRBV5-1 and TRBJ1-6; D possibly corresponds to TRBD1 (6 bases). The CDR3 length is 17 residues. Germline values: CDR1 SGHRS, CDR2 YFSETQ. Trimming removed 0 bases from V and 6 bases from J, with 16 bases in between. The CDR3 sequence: CASSLVGSRGANSPLHF. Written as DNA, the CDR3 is TGCGCCAGCAGCTTGGTGGGTTCACGGGGGGCTAATTCACCCCTCCACTTT.

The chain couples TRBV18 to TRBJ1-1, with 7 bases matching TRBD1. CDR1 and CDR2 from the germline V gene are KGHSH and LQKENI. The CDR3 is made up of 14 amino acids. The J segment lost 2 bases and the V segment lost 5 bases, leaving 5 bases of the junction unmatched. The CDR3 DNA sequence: TGTGCCAGCTCAGTCTCAGGGGGTAACACTGAAGCTTTCTTT. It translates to CASSVSGGNTEAFF.

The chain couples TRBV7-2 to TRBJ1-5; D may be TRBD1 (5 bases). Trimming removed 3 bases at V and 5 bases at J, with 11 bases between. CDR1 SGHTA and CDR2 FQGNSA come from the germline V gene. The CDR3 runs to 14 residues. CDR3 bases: TGTGCCAGCAGCTTCGGGGGGATGGATCAGCCCCAGCATTTT. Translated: CASSFGGMDQPQHF. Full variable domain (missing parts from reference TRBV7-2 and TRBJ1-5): GAGVSQSPSNKVTEKGKDVELRCDPISGHTALYWYRQSLGQGLEFLIYFQGNSAPDKSGLPSDRFSAERTGGSVSTLTIQRTQQEDSAVYLCASSFGGMDQPQHFGDGTRLSIL.

CDR3 sequence reads: CASSSLLAGGLDTGELFF. CDR3 in DNA: TGTGCCAGCAGCTCCTTACTAGCGGGGGGGCTAGACACCGGGGAGCTGTTTTTT. The V call is TRBV7-6, the J call TRBJ2-2; 13 bases are shared with TRBD2. V was clipped by 4 bases and J by 3 bases; unmatched bases: 8. In germline, CDR1 is SGHVS, CDR2 FNYEAQ. The CDR3 length is 18 residues.

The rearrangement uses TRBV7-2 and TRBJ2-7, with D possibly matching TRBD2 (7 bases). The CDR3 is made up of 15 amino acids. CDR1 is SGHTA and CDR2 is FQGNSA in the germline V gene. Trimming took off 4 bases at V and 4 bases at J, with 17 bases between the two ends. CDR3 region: CASSWGGGGRYEQYF. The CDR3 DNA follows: TGTGCCAGCAGCTGGGGAGGGGGAGGGAGGTACGAGCAGTACTTC.

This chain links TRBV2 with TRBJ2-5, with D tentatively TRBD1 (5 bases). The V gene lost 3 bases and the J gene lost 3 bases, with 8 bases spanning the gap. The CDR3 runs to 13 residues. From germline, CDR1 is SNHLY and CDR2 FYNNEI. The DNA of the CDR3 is TGTGCCAGCAGTGAGGGGCCAGAAGAGACCCAGTACTTC. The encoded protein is CASSEGPEETQYF.

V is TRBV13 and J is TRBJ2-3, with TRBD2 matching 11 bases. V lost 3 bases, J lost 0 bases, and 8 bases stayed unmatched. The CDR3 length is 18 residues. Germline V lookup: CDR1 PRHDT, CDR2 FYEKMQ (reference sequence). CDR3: CASSFETSGTSSTDTQYF. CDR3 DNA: TGTGCCAGCAGCTTTGAGACTAGCGGGACCTCTAGCACAGATACGCAGTATTTT.

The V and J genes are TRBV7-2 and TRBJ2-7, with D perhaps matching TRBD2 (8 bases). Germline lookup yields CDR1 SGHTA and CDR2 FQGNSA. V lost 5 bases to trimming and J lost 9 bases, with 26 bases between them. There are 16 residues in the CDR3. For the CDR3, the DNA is TGTGCCAGCAGCCCCCAGGGGGTAGCGGGGTTCCCCAGGCAGTACTTC. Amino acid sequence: CASSPQGVAGFPRQYF. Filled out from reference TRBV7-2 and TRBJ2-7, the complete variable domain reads GAGVSQSPSNKVTEKGKDVELRCDPISGHTALYWYRQSLGQGLEFLIYFQGNSAPDKSGLPSDRFSAERTGGSVSTLTIQRTQQEDSAVYLCASSPQGVAGFPRQYFGPGTRLTVT.

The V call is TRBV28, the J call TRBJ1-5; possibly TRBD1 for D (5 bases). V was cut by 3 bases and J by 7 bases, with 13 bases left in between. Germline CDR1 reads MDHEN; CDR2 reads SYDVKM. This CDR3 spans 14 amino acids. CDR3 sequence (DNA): TGTGCCAGCAGTTTGGGGCAGTTCATCCAGCCCCAGCATTTT. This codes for CASSLGQFIQPQHF.

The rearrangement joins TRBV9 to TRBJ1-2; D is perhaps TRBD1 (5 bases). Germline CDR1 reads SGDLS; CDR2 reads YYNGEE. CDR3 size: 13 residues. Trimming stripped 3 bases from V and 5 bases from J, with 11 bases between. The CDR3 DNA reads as TGTGCCAGCAGCGAGGGGACGGATTATGGCTACACCTTC. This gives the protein CASSEGTDYGYTF. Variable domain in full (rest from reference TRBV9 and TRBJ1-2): DSGVTQTPKHLITATGQRVTLRCSPRSGDLSVYWYQQSLDQGLQFLIQYYNGEERAKGNILERFSAQQFPDLHSELNLSSLELGDSALYFCASSEGTDYGYTFGSGTRLTVV.

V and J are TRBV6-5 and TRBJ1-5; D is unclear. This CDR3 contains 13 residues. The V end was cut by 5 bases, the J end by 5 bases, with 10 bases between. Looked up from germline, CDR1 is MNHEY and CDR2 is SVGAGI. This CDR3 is CASSPAAYQPQHF. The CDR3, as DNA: TGTGCCAGCAGTCCGGCGGCCTATCAGCCCCAGCATTTT.

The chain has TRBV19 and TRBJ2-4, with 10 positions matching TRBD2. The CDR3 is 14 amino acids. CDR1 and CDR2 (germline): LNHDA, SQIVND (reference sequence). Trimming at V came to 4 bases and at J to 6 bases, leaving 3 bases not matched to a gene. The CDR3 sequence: CASSSLAGGNIQYF. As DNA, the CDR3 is TGTGCCAGTAGTAGTTTAGCGGGGGGAAACATTCAGTACTTC. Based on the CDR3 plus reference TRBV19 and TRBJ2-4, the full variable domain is DGGITQSPKYLFRKEGQNVTLSCEQNLNHDAMYWYRQDPGQGLRLIYYSQIVNDFQKGDIAEGYSVSREKKESFPLTVTSAQKNPTAFYLCASSSLAGGNIQYFGAGTRLSVL.

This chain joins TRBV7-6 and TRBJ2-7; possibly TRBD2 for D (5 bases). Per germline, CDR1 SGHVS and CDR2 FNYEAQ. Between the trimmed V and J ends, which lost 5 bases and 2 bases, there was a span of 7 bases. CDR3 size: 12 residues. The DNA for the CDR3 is TGTGCCAGCAGCCCCGGGACCTACGAGCAGTACTTC. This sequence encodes CASSPGTYEQYF. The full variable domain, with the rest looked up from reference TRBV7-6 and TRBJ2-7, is GAGVSQSPRYKVTKRGQDVALRCDPISGHVSLYWYRQALGQGPEFLTYFNYEAQQDKSGLPNDRFSAERPEGSISTLTIQRTEQRDSAMYRCASSPGTYEQYFGPGTRLTVT.

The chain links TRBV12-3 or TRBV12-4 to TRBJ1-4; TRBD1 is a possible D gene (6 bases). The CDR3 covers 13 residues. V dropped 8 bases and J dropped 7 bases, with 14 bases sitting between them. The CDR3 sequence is CASWTVGIEKLFF. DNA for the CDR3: TGTGCCAGCTGGACAGTCGGGATTGAAAAACTGTTTTTT.

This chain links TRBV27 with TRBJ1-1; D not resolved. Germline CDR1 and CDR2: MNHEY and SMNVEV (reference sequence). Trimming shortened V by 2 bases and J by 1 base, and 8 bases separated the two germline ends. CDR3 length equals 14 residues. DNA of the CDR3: TGTGCCAGCAGTTTACGAGCAGGGAACACTGAAGCTTTCTTT. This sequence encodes CASSLRAGNTEAFF.

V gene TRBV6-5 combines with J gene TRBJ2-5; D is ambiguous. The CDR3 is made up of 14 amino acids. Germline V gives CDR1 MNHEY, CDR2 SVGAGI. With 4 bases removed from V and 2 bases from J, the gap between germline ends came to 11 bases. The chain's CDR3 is CASSSGLVQETQYF. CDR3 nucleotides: TGTGCCAGCAGTTCCGGGCTCGTACAAGAGACCCAGTACTTC.

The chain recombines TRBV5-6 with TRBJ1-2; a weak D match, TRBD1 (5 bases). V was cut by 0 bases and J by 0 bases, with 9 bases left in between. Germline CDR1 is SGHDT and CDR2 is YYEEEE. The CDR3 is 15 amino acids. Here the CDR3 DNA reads TGTGCCAGCAGCTTGGTCGGGGCCACTAACTATGGCTACACCTTC. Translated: CASSLVGATNYGYTF. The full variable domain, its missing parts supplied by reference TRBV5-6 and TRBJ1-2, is DAGVTQSPTHLIKTRGQQVTLRCSPKSGHDTVSWYQQALGQGPQFIFQYYEEEERQRGNFPDRFSGHQFPNYSSELNVNALLLGDSALYLCASSLVGATNYGYTFGSGTRLTVV.

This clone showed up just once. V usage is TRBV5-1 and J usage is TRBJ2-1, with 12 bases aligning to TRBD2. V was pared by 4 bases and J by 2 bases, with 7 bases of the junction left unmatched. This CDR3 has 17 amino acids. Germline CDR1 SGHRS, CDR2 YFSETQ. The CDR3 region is CASSAGLAGRAYNEQFF. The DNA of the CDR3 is TGCGCCAGCAGCGCCGGACTAGCGGGGAGAGCCTACAATGAGCAGTTCTTC.

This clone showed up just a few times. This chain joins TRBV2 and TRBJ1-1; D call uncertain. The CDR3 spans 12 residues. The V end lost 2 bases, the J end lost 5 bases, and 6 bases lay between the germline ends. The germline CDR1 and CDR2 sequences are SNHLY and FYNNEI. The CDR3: CASSEIGTEAFF. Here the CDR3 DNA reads TGTGCCAGCAGTGAAATCGGGACTGAAGCTTTCTTT.

CDR3 protein: CASDGGGYGYTF. CDR3 in DNA: TGTGCCAGCGACGGGGGAGGCTATGGCTACACCTTC. The chain links TRBV7-2 to TRBJ1-2, with D tentatively TRBD1 (5 bases). The CDR3 covers 12 residues. Germline assignment: CDR1 SGHTA and CDR2 FQGNSA. V shed 8 bases and J shed 4 bases, with 11 bases lying between them.

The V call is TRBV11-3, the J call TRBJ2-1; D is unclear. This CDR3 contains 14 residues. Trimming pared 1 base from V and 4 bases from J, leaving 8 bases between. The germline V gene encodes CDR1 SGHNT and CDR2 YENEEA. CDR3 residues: CASSLAGRYNEQFF. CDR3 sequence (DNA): TGTGCCAGCAGCTTAGCGGGCCGTTACAATGAGCAGTTCTTC. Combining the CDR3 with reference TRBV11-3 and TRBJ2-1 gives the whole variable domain EAGVVQSPRYKIIEKKQPVAFWCNPISGHNTLYWYLQNLGQGPELLIRYENEEAVDDSQLPKDRFSAERLKGVDSTLKIQPAELGDSAVYLCASSLAGRYNEQFFGPGTRLTVL.